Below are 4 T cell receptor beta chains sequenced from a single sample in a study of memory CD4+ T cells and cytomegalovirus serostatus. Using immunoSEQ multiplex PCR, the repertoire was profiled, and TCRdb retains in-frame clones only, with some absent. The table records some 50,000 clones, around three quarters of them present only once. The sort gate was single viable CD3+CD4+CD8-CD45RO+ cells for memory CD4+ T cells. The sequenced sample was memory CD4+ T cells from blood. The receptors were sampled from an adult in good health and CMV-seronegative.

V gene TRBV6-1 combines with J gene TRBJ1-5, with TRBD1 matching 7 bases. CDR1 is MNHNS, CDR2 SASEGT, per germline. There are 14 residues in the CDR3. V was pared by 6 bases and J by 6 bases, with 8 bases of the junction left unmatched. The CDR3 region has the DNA TGTGCCAGCAGAGAATACACAGGGGTTCAGCCCCAGCATTTT. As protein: CASREYTGVQPQHF.

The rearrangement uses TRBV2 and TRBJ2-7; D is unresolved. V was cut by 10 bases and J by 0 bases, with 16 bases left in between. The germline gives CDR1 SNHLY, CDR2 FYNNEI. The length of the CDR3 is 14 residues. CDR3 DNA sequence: TGTGCCATTAATAGGCAGCGAGACTCCTACGAGCAGTACTTC. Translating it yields CAINRQRDSYEQYF.

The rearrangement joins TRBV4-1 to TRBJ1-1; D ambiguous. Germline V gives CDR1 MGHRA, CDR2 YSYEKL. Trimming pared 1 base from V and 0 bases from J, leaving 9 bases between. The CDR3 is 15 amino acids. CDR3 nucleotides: TGCGCCAGCAGCCAAGGTGTTCGGGTGAACACTGAAGCTTTCTTT. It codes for CASSQGVRVNTEAFF.

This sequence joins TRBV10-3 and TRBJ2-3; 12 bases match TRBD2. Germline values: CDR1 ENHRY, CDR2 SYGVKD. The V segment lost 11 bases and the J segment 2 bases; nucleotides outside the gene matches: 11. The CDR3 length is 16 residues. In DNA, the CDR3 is TGTGCCGTGGCCCTAGCGGGGGGGCTAAACACAGATACGCAGTATTTT. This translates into CAVALAGGLNTDTQYF.